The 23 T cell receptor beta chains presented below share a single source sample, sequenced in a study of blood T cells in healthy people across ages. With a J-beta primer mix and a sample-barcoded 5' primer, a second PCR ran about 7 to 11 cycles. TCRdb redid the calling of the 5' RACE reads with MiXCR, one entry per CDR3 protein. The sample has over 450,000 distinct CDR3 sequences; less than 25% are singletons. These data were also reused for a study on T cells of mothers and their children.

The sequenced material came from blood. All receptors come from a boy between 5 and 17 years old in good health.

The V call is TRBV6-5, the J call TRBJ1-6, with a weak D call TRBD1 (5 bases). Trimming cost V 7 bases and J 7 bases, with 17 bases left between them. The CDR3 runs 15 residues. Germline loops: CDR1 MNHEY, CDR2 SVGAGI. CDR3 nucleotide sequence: TGTGCCAGCACCGAGGGGAAACTGGGGAATTCACCCCTCCACTTT. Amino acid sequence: CASTEGKLGNSPLHF.

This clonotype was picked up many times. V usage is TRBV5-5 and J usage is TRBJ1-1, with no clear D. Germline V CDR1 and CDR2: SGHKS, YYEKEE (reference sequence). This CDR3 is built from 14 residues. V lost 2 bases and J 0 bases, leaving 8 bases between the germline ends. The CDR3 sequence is CASSLGRLNTEAFF. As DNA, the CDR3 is TGTGCCAGCAGCTTAGGGAGGCTGAACACTGAAGCTTTCTTT.

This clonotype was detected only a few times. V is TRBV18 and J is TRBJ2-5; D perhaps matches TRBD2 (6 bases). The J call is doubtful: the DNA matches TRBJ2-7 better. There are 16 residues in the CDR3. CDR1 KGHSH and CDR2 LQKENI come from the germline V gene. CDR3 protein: CASSPRVRDSTYEQYF. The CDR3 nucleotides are TGTGCCAGCTCACCGAGGGTCCGGGACTCTACCTACGAGCAGTACTTC.

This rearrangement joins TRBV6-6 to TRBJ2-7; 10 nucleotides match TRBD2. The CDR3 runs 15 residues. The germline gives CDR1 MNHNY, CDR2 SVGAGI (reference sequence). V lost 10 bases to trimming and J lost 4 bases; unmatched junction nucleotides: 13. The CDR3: CATAPGASGSYEQYF. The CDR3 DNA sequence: TGTGCCACGGCCCCCGGGGCTAGCGGGAGTTACGAGCAGTACTTC.

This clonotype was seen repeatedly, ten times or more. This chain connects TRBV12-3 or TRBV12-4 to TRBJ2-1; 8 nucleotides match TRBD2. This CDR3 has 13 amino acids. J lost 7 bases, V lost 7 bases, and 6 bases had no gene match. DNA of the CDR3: TGTGCCAGCACCCGGGAGGGGTTGAATGAGCAGTTCTTC. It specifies CASTREGLNEQFF.

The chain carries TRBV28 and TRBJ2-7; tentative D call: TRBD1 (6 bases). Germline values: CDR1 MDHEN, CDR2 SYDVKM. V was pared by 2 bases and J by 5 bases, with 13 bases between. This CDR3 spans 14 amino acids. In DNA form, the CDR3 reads TGTGCCAGCAGTTTAGAAAGGGGGATCAACGAGCAGTACTTC. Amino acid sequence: CASSLERGINEQYF.

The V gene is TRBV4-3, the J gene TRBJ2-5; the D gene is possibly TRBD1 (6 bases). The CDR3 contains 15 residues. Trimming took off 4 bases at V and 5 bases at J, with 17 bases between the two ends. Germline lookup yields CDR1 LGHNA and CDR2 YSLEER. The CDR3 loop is CASSRTTGSGETQYF. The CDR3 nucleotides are TGCGCCAGCAGCCGAACAACAGGGTCTGGGGAGACCCAGTACTTC.

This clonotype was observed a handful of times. Written as DNA, the CDR3 is TGTGCCAGCAAGAGGGGGCTTACCTACGAGCAGTACTTC. This gives the protein CASKRGLTYEQYF. V and J are TRBV7-9 and TRBJ2-7; TRBD1 matches 7 bases. The CDR3 runs to 13 residues. The germline V gene has CDR1 SEHNR and CDR2 FQNEAQ (reference sequence). V lost 7 bases and J lost 2; bases outside the gene matches: 5. The full variable domain, in which reference TRBV7-9 and TRBJ2-7 provide the parts outside the CDR3, is DTGVSQNPRHKITKRGQNVTFRCDPISEHNRLYWYRQTLGQGPEFLTYFQNEAQLEKSRLLSDRFSAERPKGSFSTLEIQRTEQGDSAMYLCASKRGLTYEQYFGPGTRLTVT.

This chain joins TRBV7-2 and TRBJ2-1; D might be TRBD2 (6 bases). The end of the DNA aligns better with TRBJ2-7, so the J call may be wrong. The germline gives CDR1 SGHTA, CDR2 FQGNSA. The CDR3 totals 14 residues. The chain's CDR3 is CASGVAVASYEQYF. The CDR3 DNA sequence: TGTGCCAGCGGGGTAGCGGTCGCCTCCTACGAGCAGTACTTC.

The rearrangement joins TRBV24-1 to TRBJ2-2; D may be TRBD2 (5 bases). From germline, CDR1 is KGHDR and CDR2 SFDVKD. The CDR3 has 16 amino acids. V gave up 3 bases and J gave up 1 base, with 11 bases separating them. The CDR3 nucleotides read TGTGCCACCAGTGATAGAAGGGCGGGGAACACCGGGGAGCTGTTTTTT. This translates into CATSDRRAGNTGELFF.

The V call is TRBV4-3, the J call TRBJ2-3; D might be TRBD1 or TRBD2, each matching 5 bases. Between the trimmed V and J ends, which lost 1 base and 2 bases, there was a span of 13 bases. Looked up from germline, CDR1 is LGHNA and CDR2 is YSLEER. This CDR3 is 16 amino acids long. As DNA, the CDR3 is TGCGCCAGCAGCCAAGGGGGGACCTCCCCCACAGATACGCAGTATTTT. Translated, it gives CASSQGGTSPTDTQYF.

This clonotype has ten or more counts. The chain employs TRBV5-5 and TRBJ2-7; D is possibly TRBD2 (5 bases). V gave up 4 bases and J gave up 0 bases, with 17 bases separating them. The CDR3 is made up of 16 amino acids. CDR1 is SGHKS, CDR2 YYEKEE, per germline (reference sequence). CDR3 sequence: CASSVTAGSVSYEQYF. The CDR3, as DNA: TGTGCCAGCAGCGTGACGGCCGGTAGCGTCTCCTACGAGCAGTACTTC. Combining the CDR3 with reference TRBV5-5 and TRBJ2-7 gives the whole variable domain DAGVTQSPTHLIKTRGQQVTLRCSPISGHKSVSWYQQVLGQGPQFIFQYYEKEERGRGNFPDRFSARQFPNYSSELNVNALLLGDSALYLCASSVTAGSVSYEQYFGPGTRLTVT.

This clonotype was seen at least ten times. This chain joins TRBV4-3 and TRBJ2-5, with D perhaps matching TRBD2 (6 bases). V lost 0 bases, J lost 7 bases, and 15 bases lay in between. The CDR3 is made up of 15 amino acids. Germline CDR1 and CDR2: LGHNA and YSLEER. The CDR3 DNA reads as TGCGCCAGCAGCCAAGAGGAGGGCGTGGGTTCGACCCAGTACTTC. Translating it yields CASSQEEGVGSTQYF.

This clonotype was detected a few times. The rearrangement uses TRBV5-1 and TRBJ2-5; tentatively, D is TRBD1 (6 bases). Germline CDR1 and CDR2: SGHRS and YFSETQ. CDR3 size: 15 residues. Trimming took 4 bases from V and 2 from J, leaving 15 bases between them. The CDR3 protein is CASSPEGQTQETQYF. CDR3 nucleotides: TGCGCCAGCAGCCCCGAGGGACAAACGCAAGAGACCCAGTACTTC.

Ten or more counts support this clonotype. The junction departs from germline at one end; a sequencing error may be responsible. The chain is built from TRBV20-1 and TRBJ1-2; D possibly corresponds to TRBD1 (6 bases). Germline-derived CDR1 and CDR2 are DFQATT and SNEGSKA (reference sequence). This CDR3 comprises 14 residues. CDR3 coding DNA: TGCAGTGCGAGAGGCGACAGGACTAACTATGGCTACACCTTC. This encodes CSARGDRTNYGYTF.

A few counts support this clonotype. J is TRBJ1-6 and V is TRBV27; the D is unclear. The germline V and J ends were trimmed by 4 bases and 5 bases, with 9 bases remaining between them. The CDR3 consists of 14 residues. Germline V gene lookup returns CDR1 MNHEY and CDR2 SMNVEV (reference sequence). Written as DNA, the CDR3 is TGTGCCAGCAGTTCCGGCCATGATAATTCACCCCTCCACTTT. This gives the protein CASSSGHDNSPLHF.

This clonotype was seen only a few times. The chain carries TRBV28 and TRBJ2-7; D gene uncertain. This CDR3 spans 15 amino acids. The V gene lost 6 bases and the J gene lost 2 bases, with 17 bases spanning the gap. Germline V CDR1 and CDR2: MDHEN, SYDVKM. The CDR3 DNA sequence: TGTGCCAGCAGACCTACATTGGGCATCACCTACGAGCAGTACTTC. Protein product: CASRPTLGITYEQYF.

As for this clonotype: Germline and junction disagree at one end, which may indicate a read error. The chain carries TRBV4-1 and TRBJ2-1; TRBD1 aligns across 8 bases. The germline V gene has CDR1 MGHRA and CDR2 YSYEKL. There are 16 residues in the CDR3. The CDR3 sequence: CASGQDPGQVYNEQFF. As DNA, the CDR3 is TGCGCCAGCGGCCAAGATCCGGGACAGGTGTACAATGAGCAGTTCTTC.

CDR3 region: CASSPRAGGPYEQYF. The CDR3 coding sequence is TGTGCCAGCAGCCCCCGAGCAGGGGGTCCCTACGAGCAGTACTTC. The chain uses TRBV9 and TRBJ2-7; 7 positions match TRBD1. Germline V gene data show CDR1 as SGDLS and CDR2 as YYNGEE. This CDR3 has 15 residues. Unmatched junction bases numbered 9, after V lost 4 bases and J lost 2 bases.

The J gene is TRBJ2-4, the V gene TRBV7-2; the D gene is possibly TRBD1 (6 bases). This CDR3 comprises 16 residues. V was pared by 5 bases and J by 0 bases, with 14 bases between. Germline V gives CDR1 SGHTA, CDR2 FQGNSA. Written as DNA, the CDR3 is TGTGCCAGCAGCCCGATGGGGGCGGTAGCCAAAAACATTCAGTACTTC. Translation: CASSPMGAVAKNIQYF.

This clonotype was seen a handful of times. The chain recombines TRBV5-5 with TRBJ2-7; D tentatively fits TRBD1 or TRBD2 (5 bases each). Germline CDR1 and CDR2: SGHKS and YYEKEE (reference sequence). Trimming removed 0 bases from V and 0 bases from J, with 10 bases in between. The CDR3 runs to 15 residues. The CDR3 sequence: CASSLGRDVSYEQYF. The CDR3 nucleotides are TGTGCCAGCAGCTTGGGTCGGGACGTCTCCTACGAGCAGTACTTC.

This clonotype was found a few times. The CDR3 spells CAISDYEGAALTDTQYF. In nucleotides, the CDR3 is TGTGCCATCAGTGATTACGAGGGGGCCGCACTCACAGATACGCAGTATTTT. V gene TRBV10-3 combines with J gene TRBJ2-3; 7 positions match TRBD1. The CDR3 is 17 residues long. The germline CDR1 and CDR2 sequences are ENHRY and SYGVKD. With V trimmed by 3 bases and J by 2 bases, 11 bases remained unmatched.

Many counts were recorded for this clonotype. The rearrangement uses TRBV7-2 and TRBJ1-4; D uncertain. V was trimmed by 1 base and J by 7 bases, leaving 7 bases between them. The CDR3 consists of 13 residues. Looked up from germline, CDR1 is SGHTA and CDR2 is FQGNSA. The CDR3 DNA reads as TGTGCCAGCAGCTTAGGAGGGAGTGAAAAACTGTTTTTT. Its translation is CASSLGGSEKLFF.